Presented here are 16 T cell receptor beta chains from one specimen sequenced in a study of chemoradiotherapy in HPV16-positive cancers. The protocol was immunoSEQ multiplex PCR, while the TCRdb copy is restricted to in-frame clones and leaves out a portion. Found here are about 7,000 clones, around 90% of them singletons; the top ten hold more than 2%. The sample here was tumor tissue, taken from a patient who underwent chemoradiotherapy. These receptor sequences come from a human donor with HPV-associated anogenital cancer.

CDR3 region: CASSLGAPGQGYTF. CDR3 in DNA: TGTGCCAGCAGCTTGGGGGCCCCGGGCCAGGGCTACACCTTC. The chain recombines TRBV7-9 with TRBJ1-2, with a weak D call TRBD1 (6 bases). The CDR3 has 14 amino acids. The germline V and J ends were trimmed by 3 bases and 8 bases, with 16 bases remaining between them. Germline values: CDR1 SEHNR, CDR2 FQNEAQ (reference sequence).

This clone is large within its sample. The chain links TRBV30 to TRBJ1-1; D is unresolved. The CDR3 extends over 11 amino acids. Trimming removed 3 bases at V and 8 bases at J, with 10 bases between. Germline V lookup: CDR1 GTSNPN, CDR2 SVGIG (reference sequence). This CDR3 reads CAWRAGPEAFF. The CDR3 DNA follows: TGTGCCTGGAGGGCCGGGCCCGAAGCTTTCTTT.

In DNA, the CDR3 is TGTGCCAGCAGACCAGCGACACGTAGCACAGATACGCAGTATTTT. Its protein product is CASRPATRSTDTQYF. The chain has TRBV6-5 and TRBJ2-3; D is unresolved. Germline CDR1 reads MNHEY; CDR2 reads SVGAGI. Trimming took 6 bases from V and 0 from J, leaving 13 bases between them. The CDR3 totals 15 residues.

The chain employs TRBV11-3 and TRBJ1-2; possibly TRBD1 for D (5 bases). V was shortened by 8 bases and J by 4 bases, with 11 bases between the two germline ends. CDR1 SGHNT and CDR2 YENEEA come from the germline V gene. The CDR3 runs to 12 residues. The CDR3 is CASRRQIYGYTF. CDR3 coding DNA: TGTGCCAGCCGAAGACAGATCTATGGCTACACCTTC.

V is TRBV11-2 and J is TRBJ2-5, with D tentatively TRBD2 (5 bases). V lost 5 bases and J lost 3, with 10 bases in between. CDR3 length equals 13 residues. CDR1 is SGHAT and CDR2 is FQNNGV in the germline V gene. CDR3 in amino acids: CASSRGNEETQYF. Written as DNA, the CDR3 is TGTGCCAGCAGCCGGGGAAACGAAGAGACCCAGTACTTC.

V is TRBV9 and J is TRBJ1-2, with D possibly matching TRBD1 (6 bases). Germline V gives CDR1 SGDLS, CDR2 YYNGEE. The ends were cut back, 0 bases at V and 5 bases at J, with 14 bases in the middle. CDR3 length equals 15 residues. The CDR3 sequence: CASSVAGVDKYGYTF. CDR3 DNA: TGTGCCAGCAGCGTAGCAGGGGTAGATAAGTATGGCTACACCTTC.

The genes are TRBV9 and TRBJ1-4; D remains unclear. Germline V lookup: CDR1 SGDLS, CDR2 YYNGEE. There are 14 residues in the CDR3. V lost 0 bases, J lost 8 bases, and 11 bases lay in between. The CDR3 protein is CASSVGVNPEKLFF. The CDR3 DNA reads TGTGCCAGCAGCGTAGGAGTGAACCCGGAAAAACTGTTTTTT.

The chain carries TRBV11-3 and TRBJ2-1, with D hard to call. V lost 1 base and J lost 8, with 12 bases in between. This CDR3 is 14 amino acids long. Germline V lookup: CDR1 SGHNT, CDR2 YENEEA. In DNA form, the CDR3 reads TGTGCCAGCAGCTTAGGGGGTGTTTGGGATGAGCAGTTCTTC. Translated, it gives CASSLGGVWDEQFF.

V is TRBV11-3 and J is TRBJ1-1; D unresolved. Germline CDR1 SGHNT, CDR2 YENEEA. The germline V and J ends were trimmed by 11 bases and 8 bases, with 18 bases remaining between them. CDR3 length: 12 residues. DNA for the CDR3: TGTGCCTCGGCGGGAGACCACTTGGAAGCTTTCTTT. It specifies CASAGDHLEAFF.

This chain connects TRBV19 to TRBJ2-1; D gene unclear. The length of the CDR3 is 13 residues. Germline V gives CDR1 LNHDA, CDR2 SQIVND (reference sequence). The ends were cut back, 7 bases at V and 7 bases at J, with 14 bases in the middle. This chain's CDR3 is CASTTLSTNEQFF. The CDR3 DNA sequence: TGTGCCAGTACCACCCTGAGTACAAATGAGCAGTTCTTC.

The chain's CDR3 is CASSRRETNIQYF. The DNA of the CDR3 is TGTGCCAGCAGCCGACGGGAGACGAACATTCAGTACTTC. The genes are TRBV5-6 and TRBJ2-4; D perhaps matches TRBD2 (6 bases). Germline V lookup: CDR1 SGHDT, CDR2 YYEEEE. This CDR3 contains 13 residues. V lost 4 bases, J lost 7 bases, and 12 bases lay in between.

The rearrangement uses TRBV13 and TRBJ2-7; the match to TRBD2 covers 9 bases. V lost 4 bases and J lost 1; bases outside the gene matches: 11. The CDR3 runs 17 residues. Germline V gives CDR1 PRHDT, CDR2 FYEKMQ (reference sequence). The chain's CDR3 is CASSSALIAGESYEQYF. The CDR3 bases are TGTGCCAGCAGCTCTGCTCTAATAGCGGGAGAGTCCTACGAGCAGTACTTC.

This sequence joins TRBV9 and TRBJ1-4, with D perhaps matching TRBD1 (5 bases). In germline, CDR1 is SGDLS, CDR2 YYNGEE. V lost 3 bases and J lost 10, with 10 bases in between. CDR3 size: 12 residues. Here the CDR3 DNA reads TGTGCCAGCAGCGATGGGGGGGGAAAACTGTTTTTT. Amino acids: CASSDGGGKLFF.

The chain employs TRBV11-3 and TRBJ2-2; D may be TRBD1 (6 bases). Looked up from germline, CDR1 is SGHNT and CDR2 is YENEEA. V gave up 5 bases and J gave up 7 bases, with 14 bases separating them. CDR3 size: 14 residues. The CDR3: CASSITQGIGELFF. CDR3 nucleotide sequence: TGTGCCAGCAGCATCACCCAGGGGATCGGGGAGCTGTTTTTT.

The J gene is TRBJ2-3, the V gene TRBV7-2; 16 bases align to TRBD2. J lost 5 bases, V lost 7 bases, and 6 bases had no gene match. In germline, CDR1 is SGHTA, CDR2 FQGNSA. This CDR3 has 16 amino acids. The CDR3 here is CASTTGLAGGRDTQYF. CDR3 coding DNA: TGTGCCAGCACCACGGGACTAGCGGGAGGGAGAGATACGCAGTATTTT.

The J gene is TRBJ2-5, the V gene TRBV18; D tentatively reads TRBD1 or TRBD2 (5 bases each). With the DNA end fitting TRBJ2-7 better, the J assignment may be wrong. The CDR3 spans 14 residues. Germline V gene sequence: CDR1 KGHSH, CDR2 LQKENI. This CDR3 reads CASSPGDLRNEQYF. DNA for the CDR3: TGTGCCAGCTCACCAGGGGACCTACGAAACGAGCAGTACTTC.